The 20 T cell receptor beta chains given below trace back to one sample, sequenced in a study of blood T cells in healthy people across ages. Using a J-beta primer mix together with a sample-barcoded 5' primer, a second PCR was run for roughly 6 to 11 cycles. Each CDR3 protein is one row after TCRdb ran MiXCR on the 5' RACE reads. The sample has around 1,500,000 distinct CDR3 sequences; 28% are singletons. Sequences were obtained from blood. These receptors were collected from a woman aged 25 to 39 in good health.

This clonotype was seen only a few times. The chain couples TRBV5-6 to TRBJ2-5; 9 bases align to TRBD2. The better agreement between TRBJ2-7 and the DNA end casts doubt on the J call. Germline CDR1 reads SGHDT; CDR2 reads YYEEEE. This CDR3 contains 14 residues. The CDR3 loop reads CASSLLLAGYEQYF. CDR3 DNA sequence: TGTGCCAGCAGCTTGCTGCTAGCGGGATACGAGCAGTACTTC.

The chain combines TRBV7-2 with TRBJ2-1, with D maybe TRBD2 (7 bases). From germline, CDR1 is SGHTA and CDR2 FQGNSA. The CDR3 extends over 15 amino acids. Trimming took 6 bases from V and 6 from J, leaving 18 bases between them. CDR3 protein: CASSFTGGDGNEQFF. CDR3 DNA: TGTGCCAGCAGTTTCACGGGGGGCGACGGCAATGAGCAGTTCTTC.

This clonotype was found a few times. The genes are TRBV5-6 and TRBJ2-4; D not resolved. The germline gives CDR1 SGHDT, CDR2 YYEEEE. CDR3 size: 14 residues. V was cut by 4 bases and J by 6 bases, with 14 bases left in between. The CDR3 is CASSPGRRVNIQYF. Written as DNA, the CDR3 is TGTGCCAGCAGCCCAGGACGGAGAGTAAACATTCAGTACTTC.

This clonotype turned up a few times. The chain uses TRBV21-1 and TRBJ2-4; the table's D call, TRBD2, was not checked against the DNA. TRBV21-1 is shown as a pseudogene. CDR3 length equals 19 residues. The CDR3 reads CASSPRLAGAALVKNIQYF. Written as DNA, the CDR3 is TGTGCCAGCAGCCCCCGTCTAGCGGGAGCGGCGTTGGTCAAAAACATTCAGTACTTC.

This chain joins TRBV7-3 and TRBJ2-5; 11 bases map to TRBD2. Germline CDR1 is SGHTA and CDR2 is FQGTGA. V trimming: 5 bases; J trimming: 2 bases; junction bases outside the gene matches: 4. The CDR3 is made up of 15 amino acids. CDR3 sequence (DNA): TGTGCCAGCAGCCCGACTAGCGGGGCACAAGAGACCCAGTACTTC. Translation gives CASSPTSGAQETQYF. Drawing the rest from reference TRBV7-3 and TRBJ2-5, the complete variable domain is GAGVSQTPSNKVTEKGKYVELRCDPISGHTALYWYRQSLGQGPEFLIYFQGTGAADDSGLPNDRFFAVRPEGSVSTLKIQRTERGDSAVYLCASSPTSGAQETQYFGPGTRLLVL.

This clonotype was recorded once. The V and J genes are TRBV7-9 and TRBJ2-2; D might be TRBD2 (6 bases). The ends were cut back, 6 bases at V and 4 bases at J, with 12 bases in the middle. The CDR3 has 14 amino acids. Germline lookup yields CDR1 SEHNR and CDR2 FQNEAQ (reference sequence). The CDR3 loop reads CASSPSGPTGELFF. DNA of the CDR3: TGTGCCAGCAGTCCCAGCGGGCCCACCGGGGAGCTGTTTTTT.

The chain uses TRBV6-6 and TRBJ2-5; D is uncertain. With 9 bases removed from V and 4 bases from J, the gap between germline ends came to 21 bases. This CDR3 has 15 amino acids. Germline CDR1 and CDR2: MNHNY and SVGAGI (reference sequence). The CDR3 region has the DNA TGTGCCAGTTCCCCCGCGGCAGGTCGGACAGAGACCCAGTACTTC. Protein: CASSPAAGRTETQYF.

The CDR3 reads CASITAGTVDSPLHF. In DNA, the CDR3 is TGTGCCAGCATCACGGCAGGGACAGTGGATTCACCCCTCCACTTT. The chain links TRBV7-2 to TRBJ1-6; 7 bases map to TRBD1. With V trimmed by 7 bases and J by 8 bases, 11 bases remained unmatched. This CDR3 comprises 15 residues. CDR1 and CDR2 from the germline V gene are SGHTA and FQGNSA.

This chain links TRBV12-3 or TRBV12-4 with TRBJ1-2; 8 positions agree with TRBD1. Trimming cost V 7 bases and J 1 base; bases outside gene matches: 5. CDR3 length equals 14 residues. CDR3: CASNWDRLNYGYTF. The CDR3, as DNA: TGTGCCAGCAATTGGGACAGGCTTAACTATGGCTACACCTTC.

This chain links TRBV2 with TRBJ2-7; D might be TRBD1 (5 bases). The ends were cut back, 6 bases at V and 2 bases at J, with 8 bases in the middle. Germline CDR1 and CDR2: SNHLY and FYNNEI. The CDR3 extends over 12 amino acids. CDR3 nucleotide sequence: TGTGCCAGCAGAGGGGCCGCCTACGAGCAGTACTTC. Translated, it gives CASRGAAYEQYF.

This clonotype has only a few counts. The rearrangement links TRBV11-1 to TRBJ2-1; D possibly corresponds to TRBD2 (6 bases). V was shortened by 2 bases and J by 8 bases, with 13 bases between the two germline ends. The CDR3 extends over 14 amino acids. Germline V gives CDR1 SGHAT, CDR2 FQDESV (reference sequence). CDR3 bases: TGTGCCAGCAGCTTAACGGGGGAGATCGATGAGCAGTTCTTC. Its translation is CASSLTGEIDEQFF. Complete variable domain (other parts from reference TRBV11-1 and TRBJ2-1): EAEVAQSPRYKITEKSQAVAFWCDPISGHATLYWYRQILGQGPELLVQFQDESVVDDSQLPKDRFSAERLKGVDSTLKIQPAELGDSAMYLCASSLTGEIDEQFFGPGTRLTVL.

This clonotype was detected a few times. CDR3 sequence reads: CAISKGQEYQPQHF. CDR3 DNA sequence: TGTGCCATCAGCAAAGGACAGGAGTATCAGCCCCAGCATTTT. The chain combines TRBV10-3 with TRBJ1-5, with 7 bases lining up with TRBD1. J lost 5 bases, V lost 6 bases, and 7 bases had no gene match. CDR1 is ENHRY, CDR2 SYGVKD, per germline. The CDR3 is 14 amino acids.

V is TRBV6-4 and J is TRBJ2-3; TRBD2 matches at 7 bases. V was clipped by 1 base and J by 2 bases; unmatched bases: 6. This CDR3 has 16 amino acids. Germline V gene data show CDR1 as MRHNA and CDR2 as SNTAGT. CDR3 in amino acids: CASSDYERGSTDTQYF. The DNA for the CDR3 is TGTGCCAGCAGTGACTATGAGCGGGGATCCACAGATACGCAGTATTTT.

The chain is built from TRBV20-1 and TRBJ2-5; D call uncertain. Between the trimmed V and J ends, which lost 3 bases and 11 bases, there was a span of 25 bases. Per the germline V gene, CDR1 is DFQATT and CDR2 is SNEGSKA (reference sequence). The CDR3 runs 15 residues. The CDR3 nucleotides read TGCAGTGCTAGCTATGGCGGTACAACCTACAATGAGCAGTACTTC. The encoded protein is CSASYGGTTYNEQYF.

V is TRBV2 and J is TRBJ1-2; D is ambiguous. CDR3 length equals 16 residues. V was trimmed by 2 bases and J by 2 bases, leaving 15 bases between them. CDR1 is SNHLY, CDR2 FYNNEI, per germline. The CDR3 DNA reads as TGTGCCAGCAGTGAAATCAAAATATCAGCGAACTATGGCTACACCTTC. Translation gives CASSEIKISANYGYTF.

This chain connects TRBV12-3 or TRBV12-4 to TRBJ1-5; tentative D call: TRBD1 (5 bases). The V end was cut by 5 bases, the J end by 3 bases, with 17 bases between. The CDR3 covers 16 residues. The CDR3: CASSGARGSINQPQHF. The CDR3 nucleotides are TGTGCCAGCAGTGGGGCGCGTGGGTCAATCAATCAGCCCCAGCATTTT.

The chain is built from TRBV6-4 and TRBJ2-3, with a possible D match to TRBD2 (5 bases). Trimming left V 4 bases short and J 4 bases short, with 15 bases between. Germline loops: CDR1 MRHNA, CDR2 SNTAGT. This CDR3 comprises 15 residues. The CDR3 is CASSALFSGADTQYF. The CDR3 nucleotides read TGTGCCAGCAGTGCCCTCTTCTCCGGGGCAGATACGCAGTATTTT.

This chain uses TRBV11-2 with TRBJ2-1, with D maybe TRBD2 (7 bases). V dropped 2 bases and J dropped 9 bases, with 26 bases sitting between them. The germline V gene has CDR1 SGHAT and CDR2 FQNNGV. The CDR3 has 18 amino acids. In nucleotides, the CDR3 is TGTGCCAGCAGCTTATACGGATTTCCGGGGGGCCCTGGATCTGAGCAGTTCTTC. This codes for CASSLYGFPGGPGSEQFF.

The chain uses TRBV9 and TRBJ2-1; TRBD2 aligns across 10 bases. From germline, CDR1 is SGDLS and CDR2 YYNGEE. CDR3 length equals 13 residues. J was trimmed by 11 bases and V by 4 bases; bases with no gene match: 6. The CDR3 spells CASSPGLAAKQFF. In DNA, the CDR3 is TGTGCCAGCAGCCCAGGACTAGCGGCAAAGCAGTTCTTC.

This clonotype appeared a few times. The V gene is TRBV7-3, the J gene TRBJ2-7; 11 positions match TRBD1. The CDR3 is made up of 17 amino acids. Per germline, CDR1 SGHTA and CDR2 FQGTGA. J gave up 3 bases and V 2 bases, and 9 bases lay outside the gene matches. CDR3 sequence reads: CASSLEGWDRGDYEQYF. The CDR3 coding sequence is TGTGCCAGCAGCTTAGAAGGATGGGACAGGGGGGACTACGAGCAGTACTTC.